Following are 5 T cell receptor beta chains from one sample sequenced in a study of T cell clonotyping in hematopoietic cell transplantation (dated by TCRdb to the early 2020s). Library prep was done by the immunoSEQ multiplex PCR assay. TCRdb's version of the immuneACCESS table is confined to in-frame rearrangements and falls short of the full clone set. An unresolved V gene accounts for under half of the shortfall where checked; the remainder is of unknown origin. For this sample the table gives 8,000 or so clones, of which approximately 68% were detected only once. The ten largest clones add up to around 23% of the sample. This specimen's time point label, per the study, means: 100 days after allo-HCT. The sequencing here drew on peripheral blood mononuclear cells, taken 100 days after allogeneic stem cell transplant. All receptors derive from a male patient aged 60-69 years who had an allogeneic stem cell transplant from an unrelated donor, so the T cells may come from the graft donor. Some clones in this sample may be carry-over from other donors' samples.

The rearrangement uses TRBV10-3 and TRBJ2-2; D perhaps matches TRBD1 (5 bases). V was cut by 0 bases and J by 7 bases, with 15 bases left in between. From germline, CDR1 is ENHRY and CDR2 SYGVKD. The CDR3 consists of 16 residues. CDR3 sequence: CAISESRGQDNGELFF. CDR3 bases: TGTGCCATCAGTGAGTCAAGAGGACAAGACAACGGGGAGCTGTTTTTT.

This clone is medium-sized (0.01 to 0.1%). This rearrangement joins TRBV11-2 to TRBJ2-7; D is unresolved. Germline V gene sequence: CDR1 SGHAT, CDR2 FQNNGV. V lost 3 bases, J lost 3 bases, and 12 bases lay in between. The CDR3 extends over 14 amino acids. Written as DNA, the CDR3 is TGTGCCAGCAGCTTGGAAGCGACCGGCTACGAGCAGTACTTC. This sequence encodes CASSLEATGYEQYF.

The chain couples TRBV4-2 to TRBJ2-7; 12 bases are shared with TRBD2. This CDR3 is 16 amino acids long. V trimming: 4 bases; J trimming: 2 bases; junction bases outside the gene matches: 6. Germline CDR1 and CDR2: LGHNA and YNFKEQ. The CDR3 DNA sequence: TGTGCCAGCAGCCCCTTGACTAGCGGGGGACCCTACGAGCAGTACTTC. Amino acid sequence: CASSPLTSGGPYEQYF.

About this clone: A read error may account for a junction end that differs from germline. The chain carries TRBV13 and TRBJ2-3, with a possible D match to TRBD2 (5 bases). The germline gives CDR1 PRHDT, CDR2 FYEKMQ (reference sequence). The CDR3 totals 14 residues. CDR3 nucleotide sequence: TGCGCCAGCAGCCAAGATCAACCGGGGGATACGCAGTATTTT. Encoded protein: CASSQDQPGDTQYF.

This clone was observed at least ten times. The J gene is TRBJ1-2, the V gene TRBV6-1, with D perhaps matching TRBD1 (5 bases). The CDR3 length is 15 residues. Germline CDR1 reads MNHNS; CDR2 reads SASEGT. V dropped 3 bases and J dropped 4 bases, with 15 bases sitting between them. CDR3 nucleotides: TGTGCCAGCAGTGATGGGACGGAACTCGGCTATGGCTACACCTTC. Encoded protein: CASSDGTELGYGYTF.